The table lists the clone carrying this T cell receptor beta chain with a count of one. One junction end disagrees with the germline gene, perhaps due to a read error. The entry originates in a study of Ad26.COV2.S vaccination and SARS-CoV-2 variants. Germline CDR1 and CDR2: SGHNT and YENEEA. CDR3 length: 13 amino acids. Regarding treatment: some 20 received Ad26.COV2.S at low or high dose, single or two shots; roughly 5 received placebo; per-sample allocation not given. The samples date from day 63 after the first vaccine or placebo injection. Aged 18-55 years, donor was enrolled in Boston in about 2020. Method: immunoSEQ multiplex PCR; TCRdb's copy keeps in-frame clones and lacks some. Of 300,000 to 400,000 clones in the sample, approximately 87% are singletons; the top ten hold around 5.5%.

The sample here was peripheral blood, taken in a trial of Ad26.COV2.S vaccine versus placebo. The rearrangement uses TRBV11-3 and TRBJ1-2, with 7 bases matching TRBD1. The sequence came from a person aged 18 to 65 who received the Ad26.COV2.S COVID-19 vaccine or a placebo. In DNA form, the CDR3 reads TGTGCCAGCAGCTTAGCCCGGACAGGAAGCGGTGCCTTC. This codes for CASSLARTGSGAF.